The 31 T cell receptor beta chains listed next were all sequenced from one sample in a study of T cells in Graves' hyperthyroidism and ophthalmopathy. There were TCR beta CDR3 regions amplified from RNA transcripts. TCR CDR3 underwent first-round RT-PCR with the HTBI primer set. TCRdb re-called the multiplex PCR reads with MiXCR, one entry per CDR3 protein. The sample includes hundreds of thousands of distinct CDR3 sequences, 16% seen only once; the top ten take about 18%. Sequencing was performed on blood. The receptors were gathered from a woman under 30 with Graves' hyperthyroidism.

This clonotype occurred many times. CDR3 sequence: CASSSKVGRSEQYF. The CDR3 nucleotides are TGTGCCAGCAGCTCCAAGGTGGGCAGGTCCGAGCAGTACTTC. The chain employs TRBV11-2 and TRBJ2-7; D unresolved. CDR3 length: 14 residues. Germline V gene sequence: CDR1 SGHAT, CDR2 FQNNGV. Trimming removed 4 bases from V and 6 bases from J, with 16 bases in between.

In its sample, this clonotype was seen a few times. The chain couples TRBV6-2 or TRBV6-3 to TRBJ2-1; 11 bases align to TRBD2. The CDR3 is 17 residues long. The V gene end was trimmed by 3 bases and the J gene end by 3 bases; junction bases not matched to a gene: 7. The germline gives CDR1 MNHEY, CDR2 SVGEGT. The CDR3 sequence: CASSYNWLAGGYNEQFF. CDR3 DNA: TGTGCCAGCAGTTATAATTGGCTAGCGGGGGGCTACAATGAGCAGTTCTTC.

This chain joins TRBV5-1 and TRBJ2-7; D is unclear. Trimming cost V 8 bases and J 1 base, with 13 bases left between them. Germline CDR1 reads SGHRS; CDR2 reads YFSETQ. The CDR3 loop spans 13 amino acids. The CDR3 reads CASGVGPSYEQYF. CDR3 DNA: TGCGCCAGTGGGGTAGGTCCGTCCTACGAGCAGTACTTC.

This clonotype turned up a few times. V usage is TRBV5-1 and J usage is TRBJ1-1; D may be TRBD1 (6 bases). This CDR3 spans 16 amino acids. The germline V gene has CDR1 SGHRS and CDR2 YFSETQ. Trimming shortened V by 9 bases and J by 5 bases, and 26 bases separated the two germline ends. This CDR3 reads CATPGSVGRGGTEAFF. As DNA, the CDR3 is TGCGCCACCCCGGGGTCGGTTGGCAGGGGTGGGACTGAAGCTTTCTTT. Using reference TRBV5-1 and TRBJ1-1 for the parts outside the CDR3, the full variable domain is KAGVTQTPRYLIKTRGQQVTLSCSPISGHRSVSWYQQTPGQGLQFLFEYFSETQRNKGNFPGRFSGRQFSNSRSEMNVSTLELGDSALYLCATPGSVGRGGTEAFFGQGTRLTVV.

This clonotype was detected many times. CDR3 DNA: TGTGCCAGCAGCACTAGCGGGGGGGCCAGGAGGAATACGCAGTATTTT. Translation: CASSTSGGARRNTQYF. V usage is TRBV12-3 or TRBV12-4 and J usage is TRBJ2-3; 13 bases match TRBD2. The CDR3 sequence is 16 residues long. V lost 6 bases and J lost 7; bases outside the gene matches: 10.

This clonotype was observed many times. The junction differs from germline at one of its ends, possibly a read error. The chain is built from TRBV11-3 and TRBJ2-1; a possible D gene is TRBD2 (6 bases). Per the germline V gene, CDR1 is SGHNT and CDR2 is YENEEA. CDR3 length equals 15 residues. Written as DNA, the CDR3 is TGTGCCAGCAGCTTATTCGGGGACTCCTCCAATGAGCAGTTCTTC. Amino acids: CASSLFGDSSNEQFF.

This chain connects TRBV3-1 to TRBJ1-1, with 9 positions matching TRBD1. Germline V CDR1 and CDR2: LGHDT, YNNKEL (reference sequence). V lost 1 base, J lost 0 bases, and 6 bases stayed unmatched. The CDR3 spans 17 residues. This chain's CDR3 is CASSQGTGGQLNTEAFF. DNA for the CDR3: TGTGCCAGCAGCCAAGGTACAGGGGGCCAATTGAACACTGAAGCTTTCTTT.

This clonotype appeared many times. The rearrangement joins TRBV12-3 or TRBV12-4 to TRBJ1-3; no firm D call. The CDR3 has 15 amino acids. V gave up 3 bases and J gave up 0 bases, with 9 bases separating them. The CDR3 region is CASSFSRLSGNTIYF. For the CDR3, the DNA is TGTGCCAGCAGTTTCTCCCGTCTCTCTGGAAACACCATATATTTT.

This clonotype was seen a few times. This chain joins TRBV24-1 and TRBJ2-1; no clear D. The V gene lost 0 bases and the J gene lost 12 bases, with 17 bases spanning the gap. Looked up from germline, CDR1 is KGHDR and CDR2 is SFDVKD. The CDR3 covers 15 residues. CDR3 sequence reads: CATSDLSQNEDGQFF. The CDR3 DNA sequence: TGTGCCACCAGTGATTTGTCCCAGAACGAGGATGGGCAGTTCTTC.

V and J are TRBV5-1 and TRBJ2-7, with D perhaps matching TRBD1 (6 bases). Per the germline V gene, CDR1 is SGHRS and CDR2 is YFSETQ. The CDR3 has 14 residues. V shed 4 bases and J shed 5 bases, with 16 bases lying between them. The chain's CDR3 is CASSHTGLLDEQYF. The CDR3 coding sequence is TGCGCCAGCAGCCATACAGGGTTGTTAGACGAGCAGTACTTC.

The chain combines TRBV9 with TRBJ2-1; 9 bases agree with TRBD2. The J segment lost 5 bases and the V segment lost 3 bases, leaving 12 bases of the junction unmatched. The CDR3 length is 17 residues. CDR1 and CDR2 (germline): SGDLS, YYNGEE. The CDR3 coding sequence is TGTGCCAGCAGCGGCAAGCGGGGGGCCGTCCTACACAATGAGCAGTTCTTC. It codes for CASSGKRGAVLHNEQFF.

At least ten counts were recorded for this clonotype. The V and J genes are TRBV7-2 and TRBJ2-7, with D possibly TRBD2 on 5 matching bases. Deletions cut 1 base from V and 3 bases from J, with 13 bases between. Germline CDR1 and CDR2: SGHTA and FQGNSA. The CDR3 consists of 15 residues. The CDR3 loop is CASSLGGPGSYEQYF. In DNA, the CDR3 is TGTGCCAGCAGCTTAGGAGGGCCGGGGAGCTACGAGCAGTACTTC.

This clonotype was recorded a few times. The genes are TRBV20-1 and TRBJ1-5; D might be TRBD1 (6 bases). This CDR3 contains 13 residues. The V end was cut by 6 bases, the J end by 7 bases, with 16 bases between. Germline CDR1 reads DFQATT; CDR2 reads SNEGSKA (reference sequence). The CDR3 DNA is TGCAGTGCGCACAACAGGGCTGGACAGCCCCAGCATTTT. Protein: CSAHNRAGQPQHF.

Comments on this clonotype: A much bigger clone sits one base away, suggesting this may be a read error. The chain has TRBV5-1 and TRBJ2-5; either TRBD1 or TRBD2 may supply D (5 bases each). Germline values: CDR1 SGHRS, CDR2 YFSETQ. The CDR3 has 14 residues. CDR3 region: CVSSPGTFAETQYF. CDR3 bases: TGCGTCAGCAGCCCGGGGACGTTCGCCGAGACCCAGTACTTC.

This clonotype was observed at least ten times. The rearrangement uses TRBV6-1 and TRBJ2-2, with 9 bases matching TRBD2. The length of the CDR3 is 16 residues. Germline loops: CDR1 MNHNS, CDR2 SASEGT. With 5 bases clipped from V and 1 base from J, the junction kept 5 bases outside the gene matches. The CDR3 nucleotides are TGTGCCAGCAGTCCTGGACTAGCGTGGAACACCGGGGAGCTGTTTTTT. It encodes CASSPGLAWNTGELFF.

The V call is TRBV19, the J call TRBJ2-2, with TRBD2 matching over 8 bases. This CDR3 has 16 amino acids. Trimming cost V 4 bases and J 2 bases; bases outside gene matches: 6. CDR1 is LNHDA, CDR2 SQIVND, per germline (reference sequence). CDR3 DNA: TGTGCCAGTAGTAGGGGACTAGGGGCCAACACCGGGGAGCTGTTTTTT. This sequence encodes CASSRGLGANTGELFF.

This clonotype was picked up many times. CDR3 sequence: CASSLVSGKDTQYF. CDR3 bases: TGCGCCAGCAGCTTGGTTAGCGGGAAGGATACGCAGTATTTT. V is TRBV5-1 and J is TRBJ2-3; 8 bases fit TRBD2. CDR1 is SGHRS, CDR2 YFSETQ, per germline. This CDR3 has 14 residues. Losses at the gene ends were 0 bases for V and 6 bases for J; bases not matched to a gene: 3.

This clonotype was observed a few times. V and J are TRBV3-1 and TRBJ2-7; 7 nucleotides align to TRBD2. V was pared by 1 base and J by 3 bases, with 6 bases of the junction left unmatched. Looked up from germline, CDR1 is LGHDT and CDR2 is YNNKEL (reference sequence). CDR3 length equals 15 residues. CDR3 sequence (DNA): TGTGCCAGCAGCCAAGCGATGGCGGGAGTCTACGAGCAGTACTTC. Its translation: CASSQAMAGVYEQYF.

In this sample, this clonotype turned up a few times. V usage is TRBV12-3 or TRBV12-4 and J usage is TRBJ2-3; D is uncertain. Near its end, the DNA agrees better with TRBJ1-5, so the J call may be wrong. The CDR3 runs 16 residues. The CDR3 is CASSLILAGVLDTQHF. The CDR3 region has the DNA TGTGCCAGCAGTCTTATACTAGCGGGAGTCTTAGATACGCAGCATTTT.

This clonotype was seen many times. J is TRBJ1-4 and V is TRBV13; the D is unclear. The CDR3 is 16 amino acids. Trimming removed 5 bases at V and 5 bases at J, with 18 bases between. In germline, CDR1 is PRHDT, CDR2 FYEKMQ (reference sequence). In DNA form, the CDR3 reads TGTGCCAGCAGCCCCTGGGCAGCGGGTAGAAATGAAAAACTGTTTTTT. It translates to CASSPWAAGRNEKLFF.

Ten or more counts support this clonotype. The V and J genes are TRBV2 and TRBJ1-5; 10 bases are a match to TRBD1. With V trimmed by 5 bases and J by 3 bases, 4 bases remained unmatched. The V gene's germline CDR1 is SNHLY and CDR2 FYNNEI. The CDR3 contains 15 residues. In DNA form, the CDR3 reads TGTGCCAGCAGTTCGGACAGGGGGAACAATCAGCCCCAGCATTTT. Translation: CASSSDRGNNQPQHF.

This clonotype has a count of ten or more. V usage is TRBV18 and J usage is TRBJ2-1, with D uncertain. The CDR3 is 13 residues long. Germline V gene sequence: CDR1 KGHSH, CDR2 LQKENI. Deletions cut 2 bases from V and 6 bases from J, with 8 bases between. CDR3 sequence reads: CASSPKSSNEQFF. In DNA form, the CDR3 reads TGTGCCAGCTCACCAAAATCTAGCAATGAGCAGTTCTTC.

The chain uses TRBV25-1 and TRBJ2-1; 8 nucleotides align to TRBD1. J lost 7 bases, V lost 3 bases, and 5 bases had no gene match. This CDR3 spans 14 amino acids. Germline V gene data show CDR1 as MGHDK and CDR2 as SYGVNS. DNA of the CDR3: TGTGCCAGCAGTGACAGGGGGCTGGGGAATGAGCAGTTCTTC. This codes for CASSDRGLGNEQFF.

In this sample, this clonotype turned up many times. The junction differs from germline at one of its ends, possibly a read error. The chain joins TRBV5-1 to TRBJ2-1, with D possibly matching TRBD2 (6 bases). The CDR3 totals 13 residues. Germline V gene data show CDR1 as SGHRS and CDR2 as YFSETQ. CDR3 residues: CASSLGGPNEQFF. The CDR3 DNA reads TGTGCCAGCAGCCTAGGAGGGCCGAATGAGCAGTTCTTC.

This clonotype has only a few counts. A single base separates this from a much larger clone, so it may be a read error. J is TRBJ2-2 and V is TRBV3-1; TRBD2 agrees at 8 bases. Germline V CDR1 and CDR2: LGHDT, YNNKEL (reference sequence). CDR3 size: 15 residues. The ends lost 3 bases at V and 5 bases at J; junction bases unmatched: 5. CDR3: CASSHGASGTGELFF. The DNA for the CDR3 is TGTGCCAGCAGCCATGGGGCTAGCGGGACCGGGGAGCTGTTTTTT.

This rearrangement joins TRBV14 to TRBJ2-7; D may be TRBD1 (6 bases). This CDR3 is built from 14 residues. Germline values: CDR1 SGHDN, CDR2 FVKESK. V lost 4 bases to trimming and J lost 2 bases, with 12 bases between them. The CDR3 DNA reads TGTGCCAGCAGCCTAAGGGACACCACCTACGAGCAGTACTTC. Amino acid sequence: CASSLRDTTYEQYF.

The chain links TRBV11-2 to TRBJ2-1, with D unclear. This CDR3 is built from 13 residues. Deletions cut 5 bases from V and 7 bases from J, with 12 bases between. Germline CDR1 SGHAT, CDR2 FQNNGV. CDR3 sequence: CASSPQDANEQFF. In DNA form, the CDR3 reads TGTGCCAGCAGCCCCCAAGACGCGAATGAGCAGTTCTTC. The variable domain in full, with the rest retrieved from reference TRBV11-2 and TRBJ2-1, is EAGVAQSPRYKIIEKRQSVAFWCNPISGHATLYWYQQILGQGPKLLIQFQNNGVVDDSQLPKDRFSAERLKGVDSTLKIQPAKLEDSAVYLCASSPQDANEQFFGPGTRLTVL.

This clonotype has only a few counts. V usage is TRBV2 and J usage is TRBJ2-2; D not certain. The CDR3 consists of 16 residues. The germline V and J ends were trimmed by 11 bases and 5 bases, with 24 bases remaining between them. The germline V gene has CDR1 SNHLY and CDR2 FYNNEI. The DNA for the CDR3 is TGTGCCTCCACCATGCCTGGGGTTAGGAGAACCGGGGAGCTGTTTTTT. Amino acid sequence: CASTMPGVRRTGELFF.

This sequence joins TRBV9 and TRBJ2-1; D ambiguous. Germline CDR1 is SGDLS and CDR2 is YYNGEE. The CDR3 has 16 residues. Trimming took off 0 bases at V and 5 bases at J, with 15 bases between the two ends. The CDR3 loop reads CASSVGPKVANNEQFF. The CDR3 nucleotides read TGTGCCAGCAGCGTAGGACCAAAGGTGGCTAACAATGAGCAGTTCTTC.

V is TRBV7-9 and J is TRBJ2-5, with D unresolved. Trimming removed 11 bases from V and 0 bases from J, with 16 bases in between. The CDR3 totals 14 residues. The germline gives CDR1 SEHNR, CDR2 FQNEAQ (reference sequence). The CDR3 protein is CAARIIGDQETQYF. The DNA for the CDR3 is TGTGCCGCTCGGATAATTGGAGACCAAGAGACCCAGTACTTC.

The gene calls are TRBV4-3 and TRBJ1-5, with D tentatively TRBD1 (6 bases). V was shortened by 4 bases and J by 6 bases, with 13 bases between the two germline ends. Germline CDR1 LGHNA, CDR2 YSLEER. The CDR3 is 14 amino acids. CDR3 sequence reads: CASSLEQGSQPQHF. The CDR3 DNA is TGCGCCAGCAGCCTGGAACAGGGCAGTCAGCCCCAGCATTTT.